These T cell receptor beta chains were read from a single sample in a study of cytomegalovirus exposure and HLA in healthy donors. The repertoire was sequenced with immunoSEQ multiplex PCR; TCRdb's copy has only in-frame clones and lacks some. The table lists about 160,000 clones, about three quarters of them singletons. The sample consisted of PBMCs. These TCRs come from a woman aged 50 to 65 in good health and CMV-seropositive. The CDR3 runs from the conserved cysteine through the conserved F or W. D genes are given only for firm matches. Not every row has a clone size; where given, it reads once, few, many or a size class.

size: NA
D: TRBD2
J: TRBJ2-7
V: TRBV4-1
DNA: TGCGCCAGCAGCCTTAAGCCGGGACTAGCGGGATCTAGGTCCTACGAGCAGTACTTC
CDR3: CASSLKPGLAGSRSYEQYF

size: NA
D: TRBD1
J: TRBJ1-1
V: TRBV7-9
DNA: TGTGCCAGCAGCTGGGGACAGGAGAACACTGAAGCTTTCTTT
CDR3: CASSWGQENTEAFF

size: NA
D: TRBD1
J: TRBJ1-5
V: TRBV6-1
DNA: TGTGCCAGCAGAAGGACAGGGACATTCAATCAGCCCCAGCATTTT
CDR3: CASRRTGTFNQPQHF

size: NA
D: TRBD2
J: TRBJ2-7
V: TRBV30
DNA: TGTGCCTGGACTCTAACGGGGGGGGAGTACAACTCCTACGAGCAGTACTTC
CDR3: CAWTLTGGEYNSYEQYF

size: NA
D: NA
J: TRBJ1-1
V: TRBV9
DNA: TGTGCCAGCAGCCCCTCCGGAGGGGACACTGAAGCTTTCTTT
CDR3: CASSPSGGDTEAFF

size: NA
D: NA
J: TRBJ1-1
V: TRBV15
DNA: TGTGCCACCAGCAGAGAGGGCAGCATGAACACTGAAGCTTTCTTT
CDR3: CATSREGSMNTEAFF

size: few
D: NA
J: TRBJ1-1
V: TRBV6-5
DNA: TGTGCCAGCAAACAGGGTTTAGTGAACACTGAAGCTTTCTTT
CDR3: CASKQGLVNTEAFF

size: NA
D: NA
J: TRBJ1-4
V: TRBV7-5
DNA: TGTGCCAGAAGCCTCCGGGACAAGAAGCCCACTAATGAAAAACTGTTTTTT
CDR3: CARSLRDKKPTNEKLFF

size: NA
D: NA
J: TRBJ1-2
V: TRBV6-1
DNA: TGTGCCCTCCGGCGAGGCTATGGCTACACCTTC
CDR3: CALRRGYGYTF

size: NA
D: NA
J: TRBJ2-3
V: TRBV7-9
DNA: TGTGCCAGCAGCCCGGGCGGGGGCACAGATACGCAGTATTTT
CDR3: CASSPGGGTDTQYF

size: NA
D: TRBD1
J: TRBJ1-2
V: TRBV6-6
DNA: TGTGCCAGCAGTTCGTTGGACAGGGGAGACTATGGCTACACCTTC
CDR3: CASSSLDRGDYGYTF

size: NA
D: NA
J: TRBJ2-7
V: TRBV6-6
DNA: TGTGCCAGCAGCCGGGATCAATCCTACGAGCAGTACTTC
CDR3: CASSRDQSYEQYF

size: NA
D: NA
J: TRBJ1-1
V: TRBV7-6
DNA: TGTGCCAGCAGCTTAGCGCTAAGGGGGACTGAAGCTTTCTTT
CDR3: CASSLALRGTEAFF

size: NA
D: NA
J: TRBJ1-5
V: TRBV6-5
DNA: TGTGCCAGCAGTTACTCCGGAGGGTTTGATCAGCCCCAGCATTTT
CDR3: CASSYSGGFDQPQHF

size: NA
D: NA
J: TRBJ2-3
V: TRBV13
DNA: TGTGCCAGCAGCTTCGGGGTAACGAACACAGATACGCAGTATTTT
CDR3: CASSFGVTNTDTQYF

size: NA
D: NA
J: TRBJ1-1
V: TRBV19
DNA: TGTGCCAGTAGGATCGACAGATACGGTGAAGCTTTCTTT
CDR3: CASRIDRYGEAFF

size: NA
D: NA
J: TRBJ1-2
V: TRBV2
DNA: TGTGCCAGCAGTGGGGGGGGCTTCGGGGGCTATGGCTACACCTTC
CDR3: CASSGGGFGGYGYTF

size: NA
D: NA
J: TRBJ2-5
V: TRBV6-1
DNA: TGTGCCAGCAGTGAAAGACCCCGGGAGCAAGAGACCCAGTACTTC
CDR3: CASSERPREQETQYF

size: NA
D: TRBD1
J: TRBJ1-6
V: TRBV25-1
DNA: TGTGCCAGCAGTGCCCGGGACAGTCCTAATTCACCCCTCCACTTT
CDR3: CASSARDSPNSPLHF

size: NA
D: NA
J: TRBJ1-4
V: TRBV2
DNA: TGTGCCAGCAATCGTGAAAAACTGTTTTTT
CDR3: CASNREKLFF

size: NA
D: NA
J: TRBJ2-3
V: TRBV6-5
DNA: TGTGCCAGCAAAGGATTAGCGGTGAGCACAGATACGCAGTATTTT
CDR3: CASKGLAVSTDTQYF

size: NA
D: NA
J: TRBJ1-4
V: TRBV5-1
DNA: TGCGCCAGCAGCTTGGACGGGACACCGCCAAAACTGTTTTTT
CDR3: CASSLDGTPPKLFF

size: NA
D: NA
J: TRBJ1-1
V: TRBV28
DNA: TGTGCCAGCACCCCCCTGGGGACACATGAGAACACTGAAGCTTTCTTT
CDR3: CASTPLGTHENTEAFF

size: NA
D: TRBD2
J: TRBJ2-7
V: TRBV5-1
DNA: TGCGCCAGCAGCTTCCTGGGACTAGCGGGGGGCGGCGAGCAGTACTTC
CDR3: CASSFLGLAGGGEQYF

size: NA
D: NA
J: TRBJ2-3
V: TRBV5-6
DNA: TGTGCCAGCAGCTTGGCGGGATGGCGAGATACGCAGTATTTT
CDR3: CASSLAGWRDTQYF

size: NA
D: TRBD2
J: TRBJ2-3
V: TRBV28
DNA: TGTGCCTTAAGTGGTAGCGGGGGAGGGGATACGCAGTATTTT
CDR3: CALSGSGGGDTQYF

size: few
D: NA
J: TRBJ1-5
V: TRBV18
DNA: TGTGCCAGCTCACCCCCTGACTTATTTAATCAGCCCCAGCATTTT
CDR3: CASSPPDLFNQPQHF

size: NA
D: TRBD2
J: TRBJ2-7
V: TRBV10-1
DNA: TGCGCCAGCAGTGGGGGGGGATCGGGCGAGCAGTACTTC
CDR3: CASSGGGSGEQYF

size: few
D: NA
J: TRBJ1-1
V: TRBV7-2
DNA: TGTGCCAGCAGCACCGACCCGACAGGGAACACTGAAGCTTTCTTT
CDR3: CASSTDPTGNTEAFF

size: NA
D: NA
J: TRBJ2-1
V: TRBV6-5
DNA: TGTGCCAGCAGTTTAGACAATGAGCAGTTCTTC
CDR3: CASSLDNEQFF

size: NA
D: NA
J: TRBJ2-5
V: TRBV7-6
DNA: TGTGCCAGCAGCCTACGCTGGGGCGGGGAAGAGACCCAGTACTTC
CDR3: CASSLRWGGEETQYF

size: few
D: NA
J: TRBJ2-5
V: TRBV27
DNA: TGTGCCAGCAGTTCCCTCCGCGGTGCTCGCGGGGTGAGTGAGACCCAGTACTTC
CDR3: CASSSLRGARGVSETQYF

size: NA
D: TRBD2
J: TRBJ2-1
V: TRBV5-4
DNA: TGTGCCAGCAGCTTGGCTGCGGCTAGCGGATACAATGAGCAGTTCTTC
CDR3: CASSLAAASGYNEQFF

size: NA
D: NA
J: TRBJ2-5
V: TRBV4-1
DNA: TGCGCCAGCAGCCAAGTGACGGGAGTGAGCCAAGAGACCCAGTACTTC
CDR3: CASSQVTGVSQETQYF

size: few
D: TRBD2
J: TRBJ2-1
V: TRBV28
DNA: TGTGCCAGCAGGAGCGGGGGGGCCCTAGGGAATGAGCAGTTCTTC
CDR3: CASRSGGALGNEQFF

size: few
D: TRBD2
J: TRBJ2-2
V: TRBV2
DNA: TGTGCCAGCAACAGAGCGGGATCGAGCACCGGGGAGCTGTTTTTT
CDR3: CASNRAGSSTGELFF

size: NA
D: NA
J: TRBJ2-7
V: TRBV11-2
DNA: TGTGCCAGCAGCTTAGATACTGAGCAGTACTTC
CDR3: CASSLDTEQYF

size: NA
D: TRBD1
J: TRBJ1-2
V: TRBV28
DNA: TGTGCCAGCAGTTGGGGACAGTCCTATGGCTACACCTTC
CDR3: CASSWGQSYGYTF

size: NA
D: NA
J: TRBJ1-2
V: TRBV25-1
DNA: TGTGCCAGCAGCGTGGGACTCACCTCTAACTATGGCTACACCTTC
CDR3: CASSVGLTSNYGYTF

size: NA
D: NA
J: TRBJ2-5
V: TRBV5-6
DNA: TGTGCCAGCAGCTTTAGGGACAACCAAGAGACCCAGTACTTC
CDR3: CASSFRDNQETQYF

size: NA
D: NA
J: TRBJ1-1
V: TRBV7-9
DNA: TGTGCCAGCAGAGGAACATGGGGAGAGATGAACACTGAAGCTTTCTTT
CDR3: CASRGTWGEMNTEAFF

size: NA
D: NA
J: TRBJ2-2
V: TRBV5-6
DNA: TGTGCCAGCAGCTCAAGGGGACAAGCGGCTTACTCACCCAGCGGGGAGCTGTTTTTT
CDR3: CASSSRGQAAYSPSGELFF

size: NA
D: TRBD1
J: TRBJ1-1
V: TRBV2
DNA: TGTGCCAGCAGTGAACCCAGACCGGCAGGGGGCAGGAACACTGAAGCTTTCTTT
CDR3: CASSEPRPAGGRNTEAFF

size: NA
D: NA
J: TRBJ1-1
V: TRBV7-8
DNA: TGTGCCAGCAGCTTAGGGAGTACCACTGAAGCTTTCTTT
CDR3: CASSLGSTTEAFF

size: NA
D: NA
J: TRBJ1-1
V: TRBV9
DNA: TGTGCCAGCAGCGTAGTCCAGGGGCGAGCTTTCTTT
CDR3: CASSVVQGRAFF

size: NA
D: TRBD2
J: TRBJ2-7
V: TRBV4-1
DNA: TGCGCCAGCAGCCCCGGGAGGGGGGGGCCCCCCTACGAGCAGTACTTC
CDR3: CASSPGRGGPPYEQYF

size: NA
D: NA
J: TRBJ1-1
V: TRBV7-9
DNA: TGTGCCAGCAGCTTAGGTGTTGCAGGGTATGCACTCTTT
CDR3: CASSLGVAGYALF

size: NA
D: NA
J: TRBJ2-3
V: TRBV4-1
DNA: TGCGCCAGCAGCCAAGGACGGGGGGCTCTTCACACAGATACGCAGTATTTT
CDR3: CASSQGRGALHTDTQYF